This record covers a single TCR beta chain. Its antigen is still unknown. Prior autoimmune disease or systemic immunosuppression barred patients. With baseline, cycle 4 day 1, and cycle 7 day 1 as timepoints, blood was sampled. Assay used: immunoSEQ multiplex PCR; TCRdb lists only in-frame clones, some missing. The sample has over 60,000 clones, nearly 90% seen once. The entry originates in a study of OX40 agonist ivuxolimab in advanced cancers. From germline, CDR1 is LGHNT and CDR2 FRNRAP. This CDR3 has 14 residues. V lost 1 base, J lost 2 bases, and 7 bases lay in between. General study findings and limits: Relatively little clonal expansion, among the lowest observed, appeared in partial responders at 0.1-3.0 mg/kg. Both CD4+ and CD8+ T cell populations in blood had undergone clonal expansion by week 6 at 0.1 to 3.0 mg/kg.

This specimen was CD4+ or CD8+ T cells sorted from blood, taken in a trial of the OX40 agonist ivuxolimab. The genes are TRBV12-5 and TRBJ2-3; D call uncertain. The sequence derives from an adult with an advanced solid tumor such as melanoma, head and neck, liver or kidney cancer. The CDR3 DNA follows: TGTGCTAGTGGTTTGGAACAGTCCACAGATACGCAGTATTTT. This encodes CASGLEQSTDTQYF.